The 11 T cell receptor beta chains reported below all come from one sample, sequenced in a study of blood T cells in healthy people across ages (dated by TCRdb to 2015 to 2017). Preparation of the library involved 5' RACE. TCRdb lists the instrument as Illumina HiSeq 2500. A second PCR of roughly 6 to 12 cycles was performed with a sample-barcoded 5' primer and a J-beta primer mix. Starting from the raw public reads, TCRdb applied fastp trimming at Q25, assembled clones with MiXCR and retained in-frame beta chains. Rows are combined by CDR3 protein, so each entry shows the most common genes and DNA. In this sample the table shows 500,000 to 600,000 distinct CDR3 sequences, approximately 30% of which occur a single time. The top ten constitute less than 20% of the sample. Sequenced sample: blood. The receptors derive from a woman in her 70s in good health.

The rearrangement joins TRBV20-1 to TRBJ2-3, with 9 bases lining up with TRBD1. This CDR3 comprises 13 residues. CDR1 DFQATT and CDR2 SNEGSKA come from the germline V gene (reference sequence). The V segment lost 7 bases and the J segment 4 bases; nucleotides outside the gene matches: 6. CDR3 bases: TGCAGTGGCTTGGACAGGGGACCAGATACGCAGTATTTT. Protein product: CSGLDRGPDTQYF.

This clonotype was counted only a few times. The genes are TRBV11-3 and TRBJ1-1; TRBD1 is a possible D gene (5 bases). Deletions cut 5 bases from V and 10 bases from J, with 11 bases between. This CDR3 region has 11 residues. CDR1 is SGHNT and CDR2 is YENEEA in the germline V gene. The CDR3 here is CASSPGQGAFF. CDR3 nucleotide sequence: TGTGCCAGCAGCCCAGGGCAGGGAGCTTTCTTT.

V is TRBV11-3 and J is TRBJ2-7; possibly TRBD1 or TRBD2 for D (5 bases each). This CDR3 comprises 15 residues. Germline CDR1 and CDR2: SGHNT and YENEEA. The germline V and J ends were trimmed by 5 bases and 2 bases, with 16 bases remaining between them. CDR3 region: CASSLTGTEAYEQYF. CDR3 nucleotides: TGTGCCAGCAGCCTCACCGGGACGGAAGCCTACGAGCAGTACTTC.

V is TRBV20-1 and J is TRBJ1-2; D gene unclear. CDR3 length equals 13 residues. Germline CDR1 DFQATT, CDR2 SNEGSKA (reference sequence). Trimming left V 3 bases short and J 2 bases short, with 10 bases between. CDR3 region: CSARGYNNYGYTF. CDR3 DNA sequence: TGCAGTGCTAGGGGGTACAACAACTATGGCTACACCTTC.

This clonotype has more than one count but fewer than ten. This chain connects TRBV2 to TRBJ2-1; tentatively, D is TRBD1 or TRBD2 (5 bases each). The ends were cut back, 8 bases at V and 8 bases at J, with 19 bases in the middle. The V gene's germline CDR1 is SNHLY and CDR2 FYNNEI. CDR3 length: 14 amino acids. The CDR3 DNA follows: TGTGCCAGCTTAAGGGACGTGGTGGGCGATGAGCAGTTCTTC. Translating gives CASLRDVVGDEQFF.

The chain recombines TRBV6-2 or TRBV6-3 with TRBJ2-1, with 7 bases lining up with TRBD2. Germline lookup yields CDR1 MNHEY and CDR2 SVGEGT. The V and J ends lost 10 bases and 8 bases, in that order; junction bases with no gene match: 14. The CDR3 spans 14 residues. The DNA of the CDR3 is TGTGCCACCCTTGAGGGAGGGCCTATCGATGAGCAGTTCTTC. This sequence encodes CATLEGGPIDEQFF.

The V call is TRBV4-3, the J call TRBJ2-1; 10 bases are shared with TRBD1. The CDR3 totals 15 residues. Germline CDR1 reads LGHNA; CDR2 reads YSLEER. Losses at the gene ends were 4 bases for V and 10 bases for J; bases not matched to a gene: 10. For the CDR3, the DNA is TGCGCCAGCAGCCGCCAAAAGACAGGGGGCAGCGAGCAGTTCTTC. Its protein is CASSRQKTGGSEQFF.

The rearrangement joins TRBV7-2 to TRBJ2-4, with D perhaps given as TRBD1 or TRBD2 (5 bases each). CDR3 length equals 20 residues. Germline CDR1 is SGHTA and CDR2 is FQGNSA. The V end was cut by 5 bases, the J end by 4 bases, with 30 bases between. The CDR3 loop is CASSPQTTRSVLGAKNIQYF. In nucleotides, the CDR3 is TGTGCCAGCAGCCCGCAGACGACCCGTTCCGTTCTCGGGGCGAAAAACATTCAGTACTTC.

In its sample, this clonotype was seen a few times. This chain links TRBV6-1 with TRBJ1-1, with TRBD1 matching 10 bases. Trimming took 7 bases from V and 4 from J; bases not matched to a gene: 15. The CDR3 has 17 amino acids. Germline loops: CDR1 MNHNS, CDR2 SASEGT. The CDR3 DNA sequence: TGTGCCAGCACCTTTAGAACCGGGACAGGGGTTGGCACTGAAGCTTTCTTT. It specifies CASTFRTGTGVGTEAFF.

There are a few counts of this clonotype. V is TRBV3-1 and J is TRBJ2-5; D perhaps matches TRBD2 (5 bases). V dropped 6 bases and J dropped 5 bases, with 13 bases sitting between them. The length of the CDR3 is 13 residues. Per the germline V gene, CDR1 is LGHDT and CDR2 is YNNKEL (reference sequence). CDR3 sequence reads: CASRTGSGETQYF. CDR3 DNA sequence: TGTGCCAGCAGAACGGGGTCTGGGGAGACCCAGTACTTC.

This clonotype was observed a single time. This rearrangement joins TRBV10-3 to TRBJ2-3, with D perhaps matching TRBD2 (6 bases). Germline V gene data show CDR1 as ENHRY and CDR2 as SYGVKD. The CDR3 totals 15 residues. V was pared by 8 bases and J by 1 base, with 16 bases between. CDR3 coding DNA: TGTGCCATCCAAAGTGGAGGCGGGGGCACAGATACGCAGTATTTT. Its protein is CAIQSGGGGTDTQYF.